Sequencing of this T cell receptor beta chain was carried out in a study of OX40 agonist ivuxolimab in advanced cancers. Study findings and constraints: There was clonal expansion of CD4+ and CD8+ blood T cells by week 6 at 0.1 to 3.0 mg/kg. Among expanded peripheral T cells, antigen specificity went undetermined.

The germline CDR1 and CDR2 sequences are SEHNR and FQNEAQ (reference sequence). The CDR3 length is 14 residues. The junction had 2 bases not matched to a gene; V was cut back by 3 bases and J by 4 bases. As to this clone: What it recognizes is unknown.

The assay was immunoSEQ multiplex PCR, and TCRdb's table has in-frame clones only and misses some. The sample shows over 30,000 clones, 80% to 85% of them seen only once. This TCR was recovered from an adult with an advanced solid tumor such as melanoma, head and neck, liver or kidney cancer. The sequenced sample was CD4+ or CD8+ T cells sorted from blood, obtained in a trial of the OX40 agonist ivuxolimab. The chain employs TRBV7-9 and TRBJ2-5; 10 bases align to TRBD1. CDR3 nucleotides: TGTGCCAGCAGCTTCCGGACAGGGGGAGAGACCCAGTACTTC. Encoded protein: CASSFRTGGETQYF.